This T cell receptor (beta chain) emerged from a study of blood T cell repertoires in COVID-19. Study context: Acute and convalescent COVID-19 samples came from the United States, Italy and Spain.

Participant age was roughly 18 to 100 years, and participants resided in 24 US areas. Participant-given clinical history determined each cohort assignment. Within the 2 weeks before study entry, each person in the exposed group met a COVID-19 case. Assay used: immunoSEQ multiplex PCR; TCRdb lists only in-frame clones, some missing. The repertoire holds a few hundred thousand clones, with about 88% as singletons. Trimming pared 5 bases from V and 5 bases from J, leaving 15 bases between. The V gene's germline CDR1 is SGHTA and CDR2 FQGNSA. The CDR3 is 14 amino acids. The sample consisted of PBMCs or T cells enriched from blood (not recorded which). This TCR was sampled from a woman in her thirties who had been exposed to COVID-19. The genes are TRBV7-2 and TRBJ1-1; D might be TRBD1 (6 bases). The CDR3 DNA reads as TGTGCCAGCAGCCCCTACACAGGGTTGACTGAAGCTTTCTTT. It specifies CASSPYTGLTEAFF.